One and the same sample provided the 14 T cell receptor beta chains below, sequenced in a study of blood T cells in healthy people across ages. Through a sample-barcoded 5' primer and a J-beta primer mix, a second PCR was run for roughly 6 to 11 cycles. TCRdb re-called the 5' RACE reads with MiXCR, one entry per CDR3 protein. In the table there are some 370,000 distinct CDR3 sequences, about 55% of which are singletons. Sequenced sample: blood. These receptors all come from a man aged 60 to 75 in good health.

The chain combines TRBV28 with TRBJ1-5; the D is unclear. V was trimmed by 1 base and J by 8 bases, leaving 6 bases between them. CDR1 is MDHEN and CDR2 is SYDVKM in the germline V gene. The CDR3 has 12 amino acids. The DNA of the CDR3 is TGTGCCAGCAGTTTATATTTGAAGCCCCAGCATTTT. Its translation is CASSLYLKPQHF.

This chain links TRBV5-1 with TRBJ2-1, with 12 nucleotides matching TRBD2. Germline V gene data show CDR1 as SGHRS and CDR2 as YFSETQ. V dropped 6 bases and J dropped 7; count of bases not matched to a gene: 5. There are 14 residues in the CDR3. CDR3 sequence: CASTPGLAGNEQFF. CDR3 bases: TGCGCCAGCACACCGGGACTAGCGGGTAATGAGCAGTTCTTC.

The chain couples TRBV28 to TRBJ2-5, with 7 bases that match TRBD2. Germline CDR1 and CDR2: MDHEN and SYDVKM. V lost 2 bases and J lost 1; bases outside the gene matches: 4. The CDR3 sequence is 15 residues long. The CDR3 nucleotides are TGTGCCAGCAGTTTAAGCGGGGAGGCCCAAGAGACCCAGTACTTC. Its translation: CASSLSGEAQETQYF.

The sample holds many counts of this clonotype. The chain couples TRBV6-5 to TRBJ1-2; tentative D call: TRBD1 (6 bases). Trimming left V 0 bases short and J 7 bases short, with 39 bases between. CDR1 and CDR2 from the germline V gene are MNHEY and SVGAGI. The CDR3 loop spans 23 amino acids. This CDR3 reads CASSYSILPTKLDRGDTSSGYTF. As DNA, the CDR3 is TGTGCCAGCAGTTACTCGATCCTACCCACCAAACTCGATCGTGGGGACACATCTTCTGGCTACACCTTC.

V gene TRBV5-1 combines with J gene TRBJ1-2, with 8 bases aligning to TRBD1. The CDR3 is 13 amino acids. V dropped 3 bases and J dropped 5; count of bases not matched to a gene: 3. From germline, CDR1 is SGHRS and CDR2 YFSETQ. CDR3 residues: CASSSGQEYGYTF. The CDR3 DNA sequence: TGCGCCAGCAGCTCGGGACAGGAATATGGCTACACCTTC.

The chain combines TRBV29-1 with TRBJ1-2; possibly TRBD1 for D (5 bases). Deletions cut 4 bases from V and 4 bases from J, with 19 bases between. The V gene's germline CDR1 is SQVTM and CDR2 ANQGSEA. This CDR3 comprises 15 residues. The CDR3 loop is CSVGGLRGTVYGYTF. The CDR3, as DNA: TGCAGCGTTGGAGGGTTGAGGGGCACTGTCTATGGCTACACCTTC.

Details on this clonotype: One end of the junction does not line up with germline, which may come from a read error. V gene TRBV29-1 combines with J gene TRBJ2-5; 10 bases align to TRBD1. The CDR3 covers 13 residues. Germline CDR1 SQVTM, CDR2 ANQGSEA. This CDR3 is CNVRGQGMGEQYF. CDR3 coding DNA: TGCAACGTTAGGGGACAGGGGATGGGAGAGCAGTACTTC.

There are a few counts of this clonotype. With a much larger clone just one base away, this may be a read error. This rearrangement joins TRBV4-2 to TRBJ1-6; D is unresolved. This CDR3 has 17 amino acids. Germline loops: CDR1 LGHNA, CDR2 YNFKEQ. The CDR3 DNA is TGTGCCAGCAGCCAAGATCCTAACTCTAGTTCTGGATCACCCCCCCACTTT. It encodes CASSQDPNSSSGSPPHF.

As for this clonotype: A single base separates this from a much larger clone, so it may be a read error. V usage is TRBV20-1 and J usage is TRBJ2-4; 10 nucleotides agree with TRBD1. The closer fit of TRBJ2-7 to the DNA end suggests the J call may be wrong. The CDR3 has 13 residues. CDR1 is DFQATT and CDR2 is SNEGSKA in the germline V gene (reference sequence). The CDR3 DNA reads as TGCAGTGATGTTACCGGGACAGGGGACGAGCAGTACTTC. It encodes CSDVTGTGDEQYF.

The V and J genes are TRBV10-3 and TRBJ2-1; D may be TRBD1 or TRBD2 (5 bases each). The last part of the DNA fits TRBJ2-7 better; the J call may be wrong. This CDR3 is built from 13 residues. In germline, CDR1 is ENHRY, CDR2 SYGVKD. CDR3 DNA: TGTGCCATCAGTGAGGTCGGGGCCAATGAGCAGTACTTC. It encodes CAISEVGANEQYF.

This clonotype was seen a handful of times. The rearrangement uses TRBV2 and TRBJ2-3; D perhaps matches TRBD1 (5 bases). The germline CDR1 and CDR2 sequences are SNHLY and FYNNEI. CDR3 length equals 15 residues. V lost 1 base, J lost 3 bases, and 11 bases lay in between. CDR3 amino acids: CASSEVGQRTDTQYF. The CDR3 nucleotides read TGTGCCAGCAGTGAAGTGGGGCAGAGAACAGATACGCAGTATTTT.

This rearrangement joins TRBV6-5 to TRBJ2-5; TRBD1 agrees at 9 bases. There are 17 residues in the CDR3. CDR1 is MNHEY and CDR2 is SVGAGI in the germline V gene. The J segment lost 5 bases and the V segment lost 0 bases, leaving 10 bases of the junction unmatched. The CDR3 DNA reads as TGTGCCAGCAGTTACTCGATGGAGTACAGGGGGCTGGAGACCCAGTACTTC. It yields the protein CASSYSMEYRGLETQYF.

The chain joins TRBV15 to TRBJ2-1; perhaps TRBD1 as D (5 bases). The V end was cut by 0 bases, the J end by 9 bases, with 18 bases between. CDR3 size: 16 residues. Germline CDR1 reads LNHNV; CDR2 reads YYDKDF (reference sequence). The CDR3 DNA follows: TGTGCCACCAGCAGAGATAGGCAGGGTTATAGGGCTGAGCAGTTCTTC. It codes for CATSRDRQGYRAEQFF.

The V gene is TRBV19, the J gene TRBJ2-7; tentatively, D is TRBD2 (5 bases). The CDR3 is made up of 13 amino acids. The V end was cut by 8 bases, the J end by 3 bases, with 14 bases between. The germline V gene has CDR1 LNHDA and CDR2 SQIVND (reference sequence). DNA for the CDR3: TGTGCCAGTTGTAGAGGAGAGGGCTACGAGCAGTACTTC. Protein product: CASCRGEGYEQYF.